Below, one T cell receptor beta chain is given with its context. Its antigen is not identified. This specimen comes from a study of T-cell memory formation after mild COVID-19. Study results and limitations: Largely, contracting CD4+ clones fell within CM and EM, and contracting CD8+ clones within EMRA.

It was 5'RACE with constant-segment primers that produced the TCR alpha and TCR beta cDNA libraries, which carried sample barcodes and UMIs. TCRdb called the 5' RACE reads again in MiXCR, with one record for every CDR3 protein. Altogether 250,000 to 300,000 distinct CDR3 sequences are present, 8.2% being singletons, with the ten largest covering 22%. The sequence derives from a man aged 18-30 years who had mild COVID-19 (a few samples of this study predate the infection). Cell type and time point are not known. Sequencing used PBMCs or a T cell subset sorted from them (not recorded which).

The CDR3 is CASSPGTGYSYEQYV. The CDR3 DNA sequence: TGTGCCAGCAGTCCCGGGACAGGGTACTCCTACGAGCAGTACGTC. The chain links TRBV6-2 or TRBV6-3 to TRBJ2-7; 9 positions agree with TRBD1. Germline CDR1 is MNHEY and CDR2 is SVGEGT. The J segment lost 0 bases and the V segment lost 5 bases, leaving 5 bases of the junction unmatched. There are 15 residues in the CDR3.